What follows are 2 T cell receptor beta chains derived from one specimen sequenced in a study of T-cell reconstitution after alpha-beta-depleted transplantation in children. Molecular barcoding with unique molecular identifiers was used for the TCRbeta library. TCRdb redid the calling of the PCR reads with MiXCR, one entry per CDR3 protein. The table has about 440,000 distinct CDR3 sequences, about 45% seen once; the top ten hold 27%. The input for sequencing was PBMCs, taken before TCRalphabeta/CD19-depleted stem cell transplant. The origin of the receptors is a girl aged 2 to 10 with aplastic anemia, due to receive a stem cell transplant.

In its sample, this clonotype was seen a few times. The J gene is TRBJ2-2, the V gene TRBV4-1; D gene ambiguous. V was clipped by 1 base and J by 6 bases, with 9 bases between them. Germline assignment: CDR1 MGHRA and CDR2 YSYEKL. This CDR3 has 14 residues. CDR3 nucleotide sequence: TGCGCCAGCAGCCAAGTCGCTACCTCCGGGGAGCTGTTTTTT. Protein: CASSQVATSGELFF.

The chain is built from TRBV5-5 and TRBJ1-2; 9 nucleotides line up with TRBD1. Germline loops: CDR1 SGHKS, CDR2 YYEKEE (reference sequence). V gave up 8 bases and J gave up 6 bases; unmatched junction bases: 5. The CDR3 sequence is 12 residues long. In DNA, the CDR3 is TGTGCCAGGGGCCGACAGGGGGATGGCTACACCTTC. Protein product: CARGRQGDGYTF.